This paragraph reports one T cell receptor beta chain. The antigen remains undetermined. Per germline, CDR1 SGHTA and CDR2 FQGNSA. V was pared by 5 bases and J by 0 bases, with 5 bases of the junction left unmatched. CDR3 length: 15 amino acids. The data are from a study of cytomegalovirus exposure and HLA in healthy donors. Study-wide background: A previous analysis identified 90 million to 140 million unique TCR beta sequences derived from 180 million or so T cells.

Study observations and caveats: In an earlier analysis, productive rearrangement rates for most beta V segments clustered near 87% or 30%.

With 60 Vbeta and 13 Jbeta primers, the PCR was carried out. Sequencing was performed with immunoSEQ multiplex PCR; in TCRdb, only in-frame clones are kept and a portion is missing. The sample consists of about 160,000 clones, about four fifths of them appearing once. The chain couples TRBV7-2 to TRBJ1-1; 8 positions match TRBD1. This receptor was identified in a male donor in good health and CMV-seropositive. The sequenced sample consisted of PBMCs. The CDR3 loop reads CASSGTGNMNTEAFF. The CDR3 bases are TGTGCCAGCAGCGGGACAGGCAACATGAACACTGAAGCTTTCTTT. Complete variable domain (other parts from reference TRBV7-2 and TRBJ1-1): GAGVSQSPSNKVTEKGKDVELRCDPISGHTALYWYRQSLGQGLEFLIYFQGNSAPDKSGLPSDRFSAERTGGSVSTLTIQRTQQEDSAVYLCASSGTGNMNTEAFFGQGTRLTVV.